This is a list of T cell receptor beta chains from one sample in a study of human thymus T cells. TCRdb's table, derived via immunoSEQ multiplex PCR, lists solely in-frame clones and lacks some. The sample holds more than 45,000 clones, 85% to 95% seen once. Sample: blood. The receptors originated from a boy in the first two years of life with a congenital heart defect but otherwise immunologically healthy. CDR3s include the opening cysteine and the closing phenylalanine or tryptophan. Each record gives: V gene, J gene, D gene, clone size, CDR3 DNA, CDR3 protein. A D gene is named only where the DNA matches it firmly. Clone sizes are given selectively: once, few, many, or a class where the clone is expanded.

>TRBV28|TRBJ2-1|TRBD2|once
TGTGCCAGCAGTAAACCCGGGACTAGCCTGGGATTCGATGAGCAGTTCTTC
CASSKPGTSLGFDEQFF
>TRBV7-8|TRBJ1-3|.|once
TGTGCCAGCAGCTTAGGAGGAGCCCTCTCTGGAAACACCATATATTTT
CASSLGGALSGNTIYF
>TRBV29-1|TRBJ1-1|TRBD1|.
TGCAGCGTTGAAGCAGGGGGGAACACTGAAGCTTTCTTT
CSVEAGGNTEAFF
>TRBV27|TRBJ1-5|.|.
TGTGCCAGCAGTTTATTGGCAGGGGTGAGGGAGCCCCAGCATTTT
CASSLLAGVREPQHF
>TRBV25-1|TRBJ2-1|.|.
TGTGCCAGCAGTGAAATGGGAGCTAGGAGGGTAGAGCAGTTCTTC
CASSEMGARRVEQFF
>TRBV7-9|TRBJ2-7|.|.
TGTGCCAGCACCCCAAGGAGCTCCTACGAGCAGTACTTC
CASTPRSSYEQYF
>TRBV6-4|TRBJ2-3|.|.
TGTGCCAGCAGTGACGGCGCAGGGGGGATAGATACGCAGTATTTT
CASSDGAGGIDTQYF
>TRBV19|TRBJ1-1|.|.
TGTGCCAGTTCAAAGAATACTGAAGCTTTCTTT
CASSKNTEAFF
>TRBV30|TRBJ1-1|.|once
TGTGCCTGGATTACAACCGGGCCTCTATCAATGGACACTGAAGCTTTCTTT
CAWITTGPLSMDTEAFF
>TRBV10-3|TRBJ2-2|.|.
TGTGCCATCAGTGAGATCCAGGGGGGAGCCGGGGAGCTGTTTTTT
CAISEIQGGAGELFF
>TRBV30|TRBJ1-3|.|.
TGTGCCTGGAGTCCCCCTCACAAACGGAACAGAAGAAACACCATATATTTT
CAWSPPHKRNRRNTIYF
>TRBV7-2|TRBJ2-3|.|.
TGTGCCAGCAGCAAAACAGGGATACCCACAGATACGCAGTATTTT
CASSKTGIPTDTQYF
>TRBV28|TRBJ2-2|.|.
TGTGCCAGCAGTTCGACATTGGGGGACACCGGGGAGCTGTTTTTT
CASSSTLGDTGELFF
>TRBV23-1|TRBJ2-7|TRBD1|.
TGCGCCAGCAGTCAACCGGGACAGGGGGCGTTGGAGCAGTACTTC
CASSQPGQGALEQYF
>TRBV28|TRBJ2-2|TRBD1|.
TGTGCCAGCAGTTCCGCCGGGACAGGGGGCTTCGGGGAGCTGTTTTTT
CASSSAGTGGFGELFF
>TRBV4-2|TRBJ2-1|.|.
TGTGCCAGCAGCCCCCGGGTTAGAGAGGTAAATGAGCAGTTCTTC
CASSPRVREVNEQFF
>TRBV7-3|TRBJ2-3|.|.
TGTGCCAGCAGCTTTGTGGGGGGTACAGATACGCAGTATTTT
CASSFVGGTDTQYF
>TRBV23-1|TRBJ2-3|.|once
TGCGCCAGCAGTCCCGAGGGGGGGCGCGGCACAGATACGCAGTATTTT
CASSPEGGRGTDTQYF
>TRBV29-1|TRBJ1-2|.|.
TGCAGCGTCCCCCCAACTGACAGAAACCCGTATGGCTACACCTTC
CSVPPTDRNPYGYTF
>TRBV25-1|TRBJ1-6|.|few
TGTGCCAGCACCGAAGGGGTAGTTGGTTCACCCCTCCACTTT
CASTEGVVGSPLHF
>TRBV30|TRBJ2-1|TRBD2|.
TGTGCCTGGAGTGCTTTAAAGCGGGGGGTGTACAATGAGCAGTTCTTC
CAWSALKRGVYNEQFF
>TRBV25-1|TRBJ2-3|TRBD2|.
TGTGCCAGCGGTGTCCCGGGGGGAGCAACAGATACGCAGTATTTT
CASGVPGGATDTQYF
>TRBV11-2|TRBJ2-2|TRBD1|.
TGTGCCAGCAGCTTAGGACAGGGGGCGAACACCGGGGAGCTGTTTTTT
CASSLGQGANTGELFF
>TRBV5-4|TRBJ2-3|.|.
TGTGCCAGCAGCTTGACTAGCACAGATACGCAGTATTTT
CASSLTSTDTQYF
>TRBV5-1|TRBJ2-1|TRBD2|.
TGCGCCAGCAGCTTGGCGCGGGGGGGGTCCTACAATGAGCAGTTCTTC
CASSLARGGSYNEQFF
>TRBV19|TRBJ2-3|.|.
TGTGCCAGTAGTATCTGGGACTCAGGCACAGATACGCAGTATTTT
CASSIWDSGTDTQYF
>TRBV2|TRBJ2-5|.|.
TGTGCCAGAGGGGGTCCGGGACAACAAGAGACCCAGTACTTC
CARGGPGQQETQYF
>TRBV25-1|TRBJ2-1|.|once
TGTGCCAGCAGTGAATATTGGGGTAGGCCCTCTTCCTACAATGAGCAGTTCTTC
CASSEYWGRPSSYNEQFF
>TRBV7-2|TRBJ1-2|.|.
TGTGCCAGCAGCCCTTCATGGGGGGGGAACTATGGCTACACCTTC
CASSPSWGGNYGYTF